This record covers a single T cell receptor beta chain. Its antigen is unidentified. The data originate from a study of shared clonotypes between healthy human individuals. The germline V gene has CDR1 SNHLY and CDR2 FYNNEI. V lost 8 bases, J lost 10 bases, and 14 bases lay in between. This CDR3 spans 11 amino acids. Findings of the study overall: Specimens sampled were limited to blood, with tissue repertoires likely differing.

The study separated CD4+ cells into CD45RA+ naive and CD45RA-negative memory subsets. TCRdb keeps only in-frame clones here, not all; method: immunoSEQ multiplex PCR. The sample includes over a million clones, 98% of them seen just once. This receptor was obtained from a man aged 25 to 45 in good health. The sequenced sample was naive CD4+ T cells sorted from blood. The subset is: CD45RA+ positively selected. The chain links TRBV2 to TRBJ1-2; D may be TRBD1 (6 bases). CDR3 DNA: TGTGCCAGCGAGGGGACACCCAACTACACCTTC. Protein product: CASEGTPNYTF.